Presented here are 14 T cell receptor beta chains from one specimen sequenced in a study of blood T cell repertoires in COVID-19. Only in-frame clones appear in the TCRdb table, and some are missing; sequencing was by immunoSEQ multiplex PCR. The repertoire has about 500,000 clones, about nine tenths of them found once; the top ten carry about 0.75%. The sample taken for sequencing was PBMCs or T cells enriched from blood (not recorded which). The receptor source for this set is a woman between 18 and 30 years old who had recovered from COVID-19.

V and J are TRBV7-2 and TRBJ2-1; TRBD2 aligns across 9 bases. CDR3 length equals 15 residues. Germline CDR1 reads SGHTA; CDR2 reads FQGNSA. Germline trimming cut 5 bases from V and 10 bases from J; bases unmatched to any gene: 12. This chain's CDR3 is CASSRAAGGPREQFF. For the CDR3, the DNA is TGTGCCAGCAGCCGCGCGGCGGGGGGGCCCCGGGAGCAGTTCTTC.

J is TRBJ1-3 and V is TRBV11-3; perhaps TRBD1 as D (6 bases). Germline V gene lookup returns CDR1 SGHNT and CDR2 YENEEA. Trimming left V 5 bases short and J 0 bases short, with 11 bases between. The CDR3 loop spans 15 amino acids. The CDR3 protein is CASSARTDSGNTIYF. The CDR3 DNA reads as TGTGCCAGCAGCGCCCGGACAGACTCTGGAAACACCATATATTTT. Filled out from reference TRBV11-3 and TRBJ1-3, the complete variable domain reads EAGVVQSPRYKIIEKKQPVAFWCNPISGHNTLYWYLQNLGQGPELLIRYENEEAVDDSQLPKDRFSAERLKGVDSTLKIQPAELGDSAVYLCASSARTDSGNTIYFGEGSWLTVV.

The rearrangement uses TRBV12-3 or TRBV12-4 and TRBJ2-5, with 9 bases aligning to TRBD2. V lost 3 bases to trimming and J lost 10 bases; unmatched junction nucleotides: 3. The length of the CDR3 is 12 residues. CDR3 DNA: TGTGCCAGCAGTTTTAGGCGGGGGGGCCAGTACTTC. It translates to CASSFRRGGQYF.

This chain uses TRBV27 with TRBJ2-1; D may be TRBD2 (6 bases). V was clipped by 2 bases and J by 4 bases, with 12 bases between them. Germline loops: CDR1 MNHEY, CDR2 SMNVEV (reference sequence). This CDR3 is 15 amino acids long. CDR3 DNA: TGTGCCAGCAGTTTAGGGCTAGCGCCGTACAATGAGCAGTTCTTC. As protein: CASSLGLAPYNEQFF.

The genes are TRBV24-1 and TRBJ1-5, with a weak D call TRBD1 (6 bases). The germline V and J ends were trimmed by 4 bases and 5 bases, with 8 bases remaining between them. This CDR3 has 13 residues. Germline CDR1 KGHDR, CDR2 SFDVKD. Here the CDR3 DNA reads TGTGCCACCAGTGAACAGGGCGATCAGCCCCAGCATTTT. Protein sequence: CATSEQGDQPQHF.

Worth noting for this clone: The same CDR3 arises from other DNA sequences in this sample as well. V gene TRBV19 combines with J gene TRBJ1-5; TRBD1 might be the D (6 bases). CDR3 size: 14 residues. Trimming stripped 4 bases from V and 1 base from J, with 8 bases between. The germline gives CDR1 LNHDA, CDR2 SQIVND (reference sequence). The CDR3 sequence: CASSRQVSNQPQHF. In nucleotides, the CDR3 is TGTGCCAGTAGTAGACAGGTGAGCAATCAGCCCCAGCATTTT. The whole variable domain, filled in from reference TRBV19 and TRBJ1-5, reads DGGITQSPKYLFRKEGQNVTLSCEQNLNHDAMYWYRQDPGQGLRLIYYSQIVNDFQKGDIAEGYSVSREKKESFPLTVTSAQKNPTAFYLCASSRQVSNQPQHFGDGTRLSIL.

The V gene is TRBV9, the J gene TRBJ2-1; 11 nucleotides align to TRBD2. Trimming at V came to 3 bases and at J to 2 bases, leaving 4 bases not matched to a gene. CDR1 SGDLS and CDR2 YYNGEE come from the germline V gene. This CDR3 spans 16 amino acids. The CDR3 nucleotides are TGTGCCAGCAGCGCAACTAGCGGGGGCCCCTACAATGAGCAGTTCTTC. The encoded protein is CASSATSGGPYNEQFF.

This chain joins TRBV9 and TRBJ2-4; 9 bases agree with TRBD2. V lost 4 bases and J lost 0; bases outside the gene matches: 5. Germline CDR1 and CDR2: SGDLS and YYNGEE. This CDR3 spans 16 amino acids. In DNA form, the CDR3 reads TGTGCCAGCAGCCCACCTAGCGGGGTAGCCAAAAACATTCAGTACTTC. The encoded protein is CASSPPSGVAKNIQYF. Full variable domain (remainder filled in from reference TRBV9 and TRBJ2-4): DSGVTQTPKHLITATGQRVTLRCSPRSGDLSVYWYQQSLDQGLQFLIQYYNGEERAKGNILERFSAQQFPDLHSELNLSSLELGDSALYFCASSPPSGVAKNIQYFGAGTRLSVL.

This chain joins TRBV5-6 and TRBJ2-1; the D gene is possibly TRBD2 (6 bases). CDR1 and CDR2 from the germline V gene are SGHDT and YYEEEE. This CDR3 spans 15 amino acids. Deletions cut 0 bases from V and 7 bases from J, with 14 bases between. CDR3: CASSLDGTGFNEQFF. In nucleotides, the CDR3 is TGTGCCAGCAGCTTGGACGGGACTGGTTTTAATGAGCAGTTCTTC.

This clone was counted only a few times. The CDR3 is CASRGTGDQPQHF. DNA for the CDR3: TGTGCCAGCAGAGGGACAGGGGACCAGCCCCAGCATTTT. The rearrangement joins TRBV12-3 or TRBV12-4 to TRBJ1-5, with 10 bases that match TRBD1. This CDR3 region has 13 residues. After removal of 6 bases from V and 7 bases from J, the junction contained 3 bases not matched to a gene.

The chain combines TRBV6-1 with TRBJ1-6; D perhaps matches TRBD1 (5 bases). Trimming took off 0 bases at V and 7 bases at J, with 10 bases between the two ends. The CDR3 extends over 15 amino acids. CDR1 and CDR2 from the germline V gene are MNHNS and SASEGT. The CDR3 loop reads CASSEAPGGNSPLHF. The CDR3 DNA sequence: TGTGCCAGCAGTGAAGCGCCCGGGGGGAATTCACCCCTCCACTTT.

In this sample, this clone turned up many times. The chain couples TRBV10-3 to TRBJ2-7; 9 bases match TRBD1. Germline trimming cut 2 bases from V and 5 bases from J; bases unmatched to any gene: 7. This CDR3 is 15 amino acids long. The germline V gene has CDR1 ENHRY and CDR2 SYGVKD. CDR3 sequence: CAISEGGTGTHEQYF. The CDR3 region has the DNA TGTGCCATCAGTGAGGGGGGGACAGGGACCCACGAGCAGTACTTC.

This clone was seen a handful of times. V gene TRBV5-1 combines with J gene TRBJ1-4; 7 bases match TRBD1. The germline V gene encodes CDR1 SGHRS and CDR2 YFSETQ. The CDR3 is 14 amino acids. V lost 4 bases to trimming and J lost 2 bases; unmatched junction nucleotides: 2. The CDR3 DNA reads TGCGCCAGCAGCGTACAGGGGACTAATGAAAAACTGTTTTTT. This sequence encodes CASSVQGTNEKLFF.

The V and J genes are TRBV5-6 and TRBJ1-6; weak D call: TRBD1 (5 bases). The CDR3 is 15 amino acids. Germline lookup yields CDR1 SGHDT and CDR2 YYEEEE. V was pared by 3 bases and J by 9 bases, with 16 bases between. The CDR3 sequence: CASSSWGSSASPLHF. DNA of the CDR3: TGTGCCAGCAGCTCTTGGGGCAGTTCCGCTTCACCCCTCCACTTT.